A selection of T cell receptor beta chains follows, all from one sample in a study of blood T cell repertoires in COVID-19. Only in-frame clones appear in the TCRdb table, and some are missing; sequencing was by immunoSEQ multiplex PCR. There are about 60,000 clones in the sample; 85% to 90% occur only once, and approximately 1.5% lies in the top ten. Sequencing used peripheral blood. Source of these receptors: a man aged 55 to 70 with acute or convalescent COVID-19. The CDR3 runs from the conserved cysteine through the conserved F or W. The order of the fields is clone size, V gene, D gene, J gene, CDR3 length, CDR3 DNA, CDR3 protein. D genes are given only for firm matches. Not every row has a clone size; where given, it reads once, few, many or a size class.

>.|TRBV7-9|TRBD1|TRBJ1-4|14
TGTGCCAGCAGCCGACAGGGGGCTAATGAAAAACTGTTTTTT
CASSRQGANEKLFF
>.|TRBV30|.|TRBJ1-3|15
TGTGCCTGGAGTCCGGCCGGGTCAGGGGGAAACACCATATATTTT
CAWSPAGSGGNTIYF
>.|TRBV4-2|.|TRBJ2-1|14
TGTGCCAGCAGCCCAGACAGTTTACGGAGTGAGCAGTTCTTC
CASSPDSLRSEQFF
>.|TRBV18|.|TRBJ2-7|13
TGTGCCAGCTCACCACCGTCAGTCTACGAGCAGTACTTC
CASSPPSVYEQYF
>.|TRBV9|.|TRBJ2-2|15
TGTGCCAGCAGCGTAGGGACAGCCAACACCGGGGAGCTGTTTTTT
CASSVGTANTGELFF
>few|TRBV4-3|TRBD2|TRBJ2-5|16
TGCGCCAGCAGCCAAGGGAGCGGGAGGGCTGGGGAGACCCAGTACTTC
CASSQGSGRAGETQYF
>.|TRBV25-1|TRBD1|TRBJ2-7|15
TGTGCCAGCAGTCCACAGGGGTCTTTTACCTACGAGCAGTACTTC
CASSPQGSFTYEQYF
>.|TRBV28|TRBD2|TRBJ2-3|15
TGTGCCAGCAGTGACCCCGGGACTAGCATTGATACGCAGTATTTT
CASSDPGTSIDTQYF
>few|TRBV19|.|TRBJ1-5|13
TGTGCCGGGTCCTTGGGGGGAGGTCAGCCCCAGCATTTT
CAGSLGGGQPQHF
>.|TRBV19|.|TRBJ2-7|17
TGTGCCAGTAGTATAGCCTATCGTAGCGGACGAAACTACGAGCAGTACTTC
CASSIAYRSGRNYEQYF
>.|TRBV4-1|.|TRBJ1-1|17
TGCGCCAGCAGCCACTTCTCGGGGTCGGGAATGAACACTGAAGCTTTCTTT
CASSHFSGSGMNTEAFF
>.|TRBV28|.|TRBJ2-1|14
TGTGCCAGCCCCGACAGATTAGGGAACAATGAGCAGTTCTTC
CASPDRLGNNEQFF
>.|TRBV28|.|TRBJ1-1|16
TGTGCCAGCAGTTTAAGCCTCGGTGCGGGGGTCACTGAAGCTTTCTTT
CASSLSLGAGVTEAFF
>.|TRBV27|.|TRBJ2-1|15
TGTGCCAGCAGTTTGGGGGCTAGCGGAGCCAATGAGCAGTTCTTC
CASSLGASGANEQFF
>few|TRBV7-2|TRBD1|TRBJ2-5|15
TGTGCCAGCAGCTTCGACAGGGGCAAAGAAGAGACCCAGTACTTC
CASSFDRGKEETQYF
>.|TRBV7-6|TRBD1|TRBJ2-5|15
TGTGCCAGCAGCCCCAGGACAGGGGCGGGGGAGACCCAGTACTTC
CASSPRTGAGETQYF
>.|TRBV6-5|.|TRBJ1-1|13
TGTGCCAGCAGTCCGTCCGGGAACACTGAAGCTTTCTTT
CASSPSGNTEAFF
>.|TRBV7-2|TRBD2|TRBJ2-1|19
TGTGCCAGCAGCCGCGACCCGACTAGCGGGAGCCCCTCCTACAATGAGCAGTTCTTC
CASSRDPTSGSPSYNEQFF
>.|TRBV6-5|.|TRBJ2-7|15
TGTGCCAGCAGTTTCTCTATAGAGTCTGCCTACGAGCAGTACTTC
CASSFSIESAYEQYF
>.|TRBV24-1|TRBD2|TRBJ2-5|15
TGTGCCACCAGTGATACCGGGGGGTGGGGAGAGACCCAGTACTTC
CATSDTGGWGETQYF
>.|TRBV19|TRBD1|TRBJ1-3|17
TGTGCCAGTAGCATAAACAGGGGAAGAGTCTCTGGAAACACCATATATTTT
CASSINRGRVSGNTIYF
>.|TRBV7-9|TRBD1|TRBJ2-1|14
TGTGCCAGCAGCTTGGACAGGGGGTACAATGAGCAGTTCTTC
CASSLDRGYNEQFF
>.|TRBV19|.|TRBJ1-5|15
TGTGCCAGTAGTATTATCGGACAGAATAATCAGCCCCAGCATTTT
CASSIIGQNNQPQHF
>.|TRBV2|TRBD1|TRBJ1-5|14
TGTGCCAGCAATAGGGACAGCCCAAATCAGCCCCAGCATTTT
CASNRDSPNQPQHF
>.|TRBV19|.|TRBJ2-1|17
TGTGCCAGTAGTATATCCGCAGGGGGGAGAGTTTACAATGAGCAGTTCTTC
CASSISAGGRVYNEQFF
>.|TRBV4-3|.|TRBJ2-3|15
TGCGCCAGCAGCCAAGATCTGAGGGGCACAGATACGCAGTATTTT
CASSQDLRGTDTQYF
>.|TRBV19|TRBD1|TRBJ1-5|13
TGTGCCAGTAGTTACAGGGGGGGTCAGCCCCAGCATTTT
CASSYRGGQPQHF
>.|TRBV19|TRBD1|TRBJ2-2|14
TGTGCCAGTAGTAGGGGACAGATCACCGGGGAGCTGTTTTTT
CASSRGQITGELFF
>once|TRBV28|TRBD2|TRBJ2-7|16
TGTGCCAGCAGTTTGAACGACTGGCGGGAGAGGGGCGAGCAGTACTTC
CASSLNDWRERGEQYF
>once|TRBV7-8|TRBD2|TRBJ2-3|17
TGTGCCAGCAGCTTCCCGAGGACTAGCGGGAGCACAGATACGCAGTATTTT
CASSFPRTSGSTDTQYF
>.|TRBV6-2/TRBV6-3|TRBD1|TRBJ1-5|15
TGTGCCAGCAGCTGGACAGGGTTGAGCAATCAGCCCCAGCATTTT
CASSWTGLSNQPQHF
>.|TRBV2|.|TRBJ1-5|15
TGTGCCAGCAGTTACCAGGGCAGAGGCAATCAGCCCCAGCATTTT
CASSYQGRGNQPQHF
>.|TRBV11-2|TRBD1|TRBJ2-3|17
TGTGCCAGCAGCTCTTACTCCGGGACAGGGATTCGGGATACGCAGTATTTT
CASSSYSGTGIRDTQYF
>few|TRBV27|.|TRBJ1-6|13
TGTGCCAGCAGGGGGCACCTTAATTCACCCCTCCACTTT
CASRGHLNSPLHF
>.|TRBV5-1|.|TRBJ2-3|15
TGCGCCAGCAGCTTGGGAAGGACTACGCCAGATACGCAGTATTTT
CASSLGRTTPDTQYF
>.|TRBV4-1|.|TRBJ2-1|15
TGCGCCAGCAGCCAATCTACAGCCCACTCGGATGAGCAGTTCTTC
CASSQSTAHSDEQFF
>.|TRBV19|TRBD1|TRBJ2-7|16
TGTGCCAGTAGTTTCCGGACAGGGGGCTTGGCCTACGAGCAGTACTTC
CASSFRTGGLAYEQYF
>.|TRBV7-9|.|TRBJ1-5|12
TGTGCCAGCAGCTTTTCGGGTCAGCCCCAGCATTTT
CASSFSGQPQHF
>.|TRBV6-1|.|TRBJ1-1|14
TGTGCCAGCAGTGAATTGGGGCTAAACACTGAAGCTTTCTTT
CASSELGLNTEAFF
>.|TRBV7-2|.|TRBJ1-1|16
TGTGCCAGCAGCTTATTTTATCTTAGTGGGAGCGCTGAAGCTTTCTTT
CASSLFYLSGSAEAFF
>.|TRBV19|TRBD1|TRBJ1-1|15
TGTGCCAGTAGTATGCAGGGGGCGAGGGACACTGAAGCTTTCTTT
CASSMQGARDTEAFF
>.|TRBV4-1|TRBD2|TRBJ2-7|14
TGCGCCAGCAGCCAAGGCGGCGGGGGGTACGAGCAGTACTTC
CASSQGGGGYEQYF
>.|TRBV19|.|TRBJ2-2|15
TGTGCCAGTAGTATAGGTAGCGCGCACACCGGGGAGCTGTTTTTT
CASSIGSAHTGELFF
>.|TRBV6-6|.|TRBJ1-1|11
TGTGCCAGCTCTCGAGACACTGAAGCTTTCTTT
CASSRDTEAFF